The T cell receptor (beta chain) described here comes from a study of spatial heterogeneity in lung cancer. Study outcomes and limitations: Counts of expanded alpha and beta TCRs within tumors tracked the tumor nonsynonymous mutation count.

This clonotype was seen a handful of times. Its matching antigen is unknown. TCRdb processed the 5' RACE reads anew with MiXCR; each CDR3 protein has one entry. The sample consists of some 9,800 distinct CDR3 sequences, more than 4.5% of them appearing once. Noted time point: sample taken at primary tumor resection. The clonotype comes from a female donor with early-stage non-small cell lung cancer. This material consisted of lung tumor tissue, taken at surgery.

CDR3 sequence reads: CASTLRSGGSYEQYF. The CDR3 DNA is TGTGCCAGTACCCTCCGGAGCGGAGGCTCCTACGAGCAGTACTTC. This chain uses TRBV19 with TRBJ2-7; a weak D match, TRBD2 (5 bases). Trimming removed 7 bases at V and 0 bases at J, with 16 bases between. The germline V gene encodes CDR1 LNHDA and CDR2 SQIVND (reference sequence). The CDR3 is made up of 15 amino acids.